This is a list of T cell receptor beta chains from one sample in a study of cytomegalovirus exposure and HLA in healthy donors. Sequencing was performed with immunoSEQ multiplex PCR; in TCRdb, only in-frame clones are kept and a portion is missing. Of about 63,000 clones in the sample, 80% to 90% were seen once. Material for sequencing was PBMCs. The receptors here all came from a woman younger than 45 in good health and CMV-seropositive. Both conserved end residues are part of each CDR3. Fields, in order: J gene, CDR3 length, V gene, CDR3 protein.

TRBJ2-3 12 TRBV27 CASSPGVDTQYF
NA 13 TRBV6-5 CASRYDRGYEQYF
TRBJ2-7 14 TRBV5-4 CASSLELAGGEQYF
TRBJ2-3 12 TRBV28 CASSLGGSTQYF
TRBJ2-7 13 TRBV5-1 CASSLRRGYEQYF
TRBJ2-2 15 TRBV7-3 CASSLPGEGIGELFF
TRBJ2-1 12 TRBV29-1 CSVSDSYNEQFF
TRBJ2-5 13 TRBV6-4 CASSAGQGETQYF
TRBJ1-2 13 TRBV6-5 CASSWGQTHGYTF
TRBJ2-1 18 TRBV7-6 CASSWAWGAGGRGNEQFF
TRBJ1-4 15 TRBV18 CASSSSQGTNEKLFF
TRBJ2-2 14 TRBV19 CASTEAGEAGELFF
TRBJ2-5 13 TRBV5-1 CASSLLQGGAQYF
TRBJ2-5 17 TRBV4-1 CASSSSKTSGGEETQYF
TRBJ1-6 16 TRBV9 CASSVLPGQGDSPLHF
TRBJ2-7 19 TRBV7-2 CASSLARAGGPSFVYEQYF
TRBJ2-3 14 TRBV5-6 CASSFGYSTDTQYF
TRBJ1-1 11 TRBV5-1 CASDKNTEAFF
TRBJ1-4 15 TRBV7-8 CASSLARQGDEKLFF
TRBJ1-2 16 TRBV6-6 CATNQQYDRDNYGYTF
TRBJ2-3 16 TRBV19 CASSMSGAAQTDTQYF
TRBJ2-7 15 TRBV19 CASSPRSAALYEQYF